This TCR beta chain comes out of a study of T-cell reconstitution after alpha-beta-depleted transplantation in children. This clonotype was detected ten times or more. As it was prepared, the TCRbeta library received unique molecular identifiers. TCRdb reprocessed the PCR reads with MiXCR, giving one entry per CDR3 protein. The data contain 150,000 to 250,000 distinct CDR3 sequences, 13% to 15% of them singletons. Germline CDR1 DFQATT, CDR2 SNEGSKA (reference sequence). This CDR3 comprises 15 residues. Trimming took 6 bases from V and 6 from J, leaving 22 bases between them. This sequence originates from a human donor who donated a stem cell graft to a child with acute lymphoblastic leukemia. The input for sequencing was PBMCs from the stem cell graft donor, taken from the stem cell graft. This rearrangement joins TRBV20-1 to TRBJ2-3; D may be TRBD1 or TRBD2 (5 bases each). The CDR3 region has the DNA TGCAGTGCACGGGAAATGGGGGAATATACTGATACGCAGTATTTT. It codes for CSAREMGEYTDTQYF.